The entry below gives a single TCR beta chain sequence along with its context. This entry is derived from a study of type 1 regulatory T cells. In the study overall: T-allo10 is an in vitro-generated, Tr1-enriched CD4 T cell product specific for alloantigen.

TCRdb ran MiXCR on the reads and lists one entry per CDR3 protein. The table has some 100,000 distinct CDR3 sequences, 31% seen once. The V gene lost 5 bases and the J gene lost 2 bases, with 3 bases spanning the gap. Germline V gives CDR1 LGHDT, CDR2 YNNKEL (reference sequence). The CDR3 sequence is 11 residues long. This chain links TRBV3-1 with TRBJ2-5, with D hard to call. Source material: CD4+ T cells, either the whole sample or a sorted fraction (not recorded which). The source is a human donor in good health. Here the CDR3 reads CASSTQETQYF. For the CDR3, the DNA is TGTGCCAGCAGCACACAAGAGACCCAGTACTTC.